This TCR beta chain was profiled in a study of OX40 agonist ivuxolimab in advanced cancers. The wider study: Ivuxolimab was delivered to patients intravenously every 2 weeks at doses spanning 0.01 to 10 mg/kg. Patients in dose escalation had liver, melanoma, kidney or head and neck cancers. Averaging 60 years in age, with a range of about 23 to 80, the cohort was approximately 83% male. Three patients responded partially, comprising one with hepatocellular carcinoma and two with cutaneous melanoma.

Libraries were prepared by immunoSEQ multiplex PCR; TCRdb keeps only in-frame clonotypes and omits some of them. The profile shows about 68,000 clones, around 84% of them singletons. The CDR3 covers 14 residues. CDR1 is LNHNV, CDR2 YYDKDF, per germline (reference sequence). V shed 2 bases, J shed 9 bases, and the junction held 4 bases outside the gene matches. This sequence joins TRBV15 and TRBJ2-5, with TRBD2 identical over 12 bases. This TCR derives from an adult with an advanced solid tumor such as melanoma, head and neck, liver or kidney cancer. The sample was CD4+ or CD8+ T cells sorted from blood, taken in a trial of the OX40 agonist ivuxolimab. CDR3 in amino acids: CATSRLTSGRSQYF. The DNA for the CDR3 is TGTGCCACCAGCAGACTTACTAGCGGGAGGTCCCAGTACTTC.